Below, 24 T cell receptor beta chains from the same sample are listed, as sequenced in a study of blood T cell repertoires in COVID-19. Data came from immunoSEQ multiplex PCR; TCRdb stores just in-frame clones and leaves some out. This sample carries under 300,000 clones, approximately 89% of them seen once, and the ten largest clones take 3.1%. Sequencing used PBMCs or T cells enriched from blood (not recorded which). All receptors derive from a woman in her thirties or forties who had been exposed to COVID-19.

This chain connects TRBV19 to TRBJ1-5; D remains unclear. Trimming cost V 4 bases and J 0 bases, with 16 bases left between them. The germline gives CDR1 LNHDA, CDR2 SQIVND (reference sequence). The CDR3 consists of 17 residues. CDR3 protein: CASSRGVAPYSNQPQHF. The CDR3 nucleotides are TGTGCCAGTAGTAGGGGAGTTGCACCGTATAGCAATCAGCCCCAGCATTTT.

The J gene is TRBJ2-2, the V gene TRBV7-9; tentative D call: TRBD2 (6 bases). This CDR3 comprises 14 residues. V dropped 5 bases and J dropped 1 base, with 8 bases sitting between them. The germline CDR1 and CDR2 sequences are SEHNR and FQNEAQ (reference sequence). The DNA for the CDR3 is TGTGCCAGCAGCCCGGGGGAGAACACCGGGGAGCTGTTTTTT. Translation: CASSPGENTGELFF.

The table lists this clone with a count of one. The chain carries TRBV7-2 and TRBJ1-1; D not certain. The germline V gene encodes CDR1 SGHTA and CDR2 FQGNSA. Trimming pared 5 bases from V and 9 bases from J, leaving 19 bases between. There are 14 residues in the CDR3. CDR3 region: CASSPDLGDTKAFF. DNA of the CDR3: TGTGCCAGCAGCCCCGACCTGGGAGACACAAAAGCTTTCTTT.

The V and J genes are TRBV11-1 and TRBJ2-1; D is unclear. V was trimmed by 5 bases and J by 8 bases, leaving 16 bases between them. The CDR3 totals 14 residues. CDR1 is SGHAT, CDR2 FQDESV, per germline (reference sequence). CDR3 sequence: CASSPPGRTHEQFF. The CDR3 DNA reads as TGTGCCAGCAGCCCCCCCGGTAGAACCCATGAGCAGTTCTTC.

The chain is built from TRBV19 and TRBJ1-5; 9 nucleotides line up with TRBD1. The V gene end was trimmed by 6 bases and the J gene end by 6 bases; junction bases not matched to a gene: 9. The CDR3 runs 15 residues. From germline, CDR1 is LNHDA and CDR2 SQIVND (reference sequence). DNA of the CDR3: TGTGCCAGTAGCCGGGACAGGGTTTGGTCTCAGCCCCAGCATTTT. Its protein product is CASSRDRVWSQPQHF.

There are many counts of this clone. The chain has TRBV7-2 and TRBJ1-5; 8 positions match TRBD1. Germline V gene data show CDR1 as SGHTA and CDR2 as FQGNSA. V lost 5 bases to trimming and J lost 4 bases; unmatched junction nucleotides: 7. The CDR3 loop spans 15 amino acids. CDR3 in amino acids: CASSQTGVQNQPQHF. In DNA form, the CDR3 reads TGTGCCAGCAGCCAGACAGGGGTACAGAATCAGCCCCAGCATTTT. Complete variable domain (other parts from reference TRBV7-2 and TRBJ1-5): GAGVSQSPSNKVTEKGKDVELRCDPISGHTALYWYRQSLGQGLEFLIYFQGNSAPDKSGLPSDRFSAERTGGSVSTLTIQRTQQEDSAVYLCASSQTGVQNQPQHFGDGTRLSIL.

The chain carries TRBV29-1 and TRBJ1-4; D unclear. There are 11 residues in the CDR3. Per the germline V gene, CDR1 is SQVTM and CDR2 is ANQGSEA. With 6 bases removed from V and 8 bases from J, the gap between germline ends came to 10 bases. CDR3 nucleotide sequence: TGCAGCGTCGGGAACGGAGAAAAACTGTTTTTT. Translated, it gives CSVGNGEKLFF.

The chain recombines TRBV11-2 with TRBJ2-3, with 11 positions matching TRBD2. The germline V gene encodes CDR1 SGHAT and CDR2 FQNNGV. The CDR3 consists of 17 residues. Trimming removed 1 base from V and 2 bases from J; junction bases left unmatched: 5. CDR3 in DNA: TGTGCCAGCAGCTTAGGGTCTAGCGGGGGGTCCACAGATACGCAGTATTTT. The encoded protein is CASSLGSSGGSTDTQYF.

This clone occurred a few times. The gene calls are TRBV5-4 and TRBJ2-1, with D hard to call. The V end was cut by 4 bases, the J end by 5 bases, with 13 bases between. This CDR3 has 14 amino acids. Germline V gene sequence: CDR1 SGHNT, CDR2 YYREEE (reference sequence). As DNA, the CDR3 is TGTGCCAGCAGCGATAGATCAGACAACAATGAGCAGTTCTTC. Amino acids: CASSDRSDNNEQFF. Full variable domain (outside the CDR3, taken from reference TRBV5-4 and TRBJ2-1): ETGVTQSPTHLIKTRGQQVTLRCSSQSGHNTVSWYQQALGQGPQFIFQYYREEENGRGNFPPRFSGLQFPNYSSELNVNALELDDSALYLCASSDRSDNNEQFFGPGTRLTVL.

The CDR3 nucleotides are TGCGCCAGCAGCCACCCACAGGGGGCTGTTGGCAATCAGCCCCAGCATTTT. It is translated as CASSHPQGAVGNQPQHF. The genes are TRBV4-1 and TRBJ1-5, with 9 nucleotides matching TRBD1. The V segment lost 3 bases and the J segment 2 bases; nucleotides outside the gene matches: 8. The CDR3 runs 17 residues. Germline V gene sequence: CDR1 MGHRA, CDR2 YSYEKL.

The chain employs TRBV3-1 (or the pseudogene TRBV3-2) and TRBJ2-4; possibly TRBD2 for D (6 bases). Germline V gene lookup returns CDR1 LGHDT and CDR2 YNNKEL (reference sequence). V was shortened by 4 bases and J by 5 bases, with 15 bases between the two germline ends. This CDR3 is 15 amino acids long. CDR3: CASSPPWGEENIQYF. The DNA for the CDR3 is TGTGCCAGCAGCCCGCCGTGGGGGGAAGAAAACATTCAGTACTTC.

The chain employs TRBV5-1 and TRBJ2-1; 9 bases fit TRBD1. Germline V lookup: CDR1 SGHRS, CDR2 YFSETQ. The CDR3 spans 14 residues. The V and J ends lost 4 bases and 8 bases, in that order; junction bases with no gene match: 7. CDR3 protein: CASSAIQGAYEQFF. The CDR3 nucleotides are TGCGCCAGCAGCGCAATACAGGGGGCGTATGAGCAGTTCTTC.

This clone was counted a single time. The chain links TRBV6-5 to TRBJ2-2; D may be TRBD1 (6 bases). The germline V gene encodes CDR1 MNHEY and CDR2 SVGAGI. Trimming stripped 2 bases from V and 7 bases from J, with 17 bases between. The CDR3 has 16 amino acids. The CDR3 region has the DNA TGTGCCAGCAGTTACACAACAGGGTCGTACGGCGGGGAGCTGTTTTTT. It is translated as CASSYTTGSYGGELFF.

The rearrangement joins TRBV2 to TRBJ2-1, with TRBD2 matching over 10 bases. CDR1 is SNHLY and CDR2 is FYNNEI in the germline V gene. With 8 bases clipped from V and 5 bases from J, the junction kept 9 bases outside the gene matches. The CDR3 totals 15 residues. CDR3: CASRARTSGHNEQFF. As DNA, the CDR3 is TGTGCCAGCCGAGCACGGACTAGCGGACACAATGAGCAGTTCTTC.

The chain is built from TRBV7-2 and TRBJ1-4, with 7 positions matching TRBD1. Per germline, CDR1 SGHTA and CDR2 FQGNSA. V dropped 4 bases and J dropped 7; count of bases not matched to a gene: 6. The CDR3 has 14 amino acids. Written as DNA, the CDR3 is TGTGCCAGCAGCTCTTGGACAGGCGGTGAAAAACTGTTTTTT. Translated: CASSSWTGGEKLFF.

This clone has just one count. In DNA, the CDR3 is TGTGCCAGCAGCTTTCGGGGGGGGAACACTGAAGCTTTCTTT. Its translation: CASSFRGGNTEAFF. J is TRBJ1-1 and V is TRBV5-4, with a possible D match to TRBD1 (5 bases). Trimming shortened V by 2 bases and J by 1 base, and 9 bases separated the two germline ends. This CDR3 spans 14 amino acids. Germline lookup yields CDR1 SGHNT and CDR2 YYREEE (reference sequence).

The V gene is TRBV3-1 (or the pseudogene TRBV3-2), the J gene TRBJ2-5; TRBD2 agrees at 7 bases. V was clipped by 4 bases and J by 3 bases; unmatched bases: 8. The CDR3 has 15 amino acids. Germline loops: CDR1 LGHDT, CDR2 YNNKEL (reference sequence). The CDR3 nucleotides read TGTGCCAGCAGCCCTCACCCCGGGACTAAAGAGACCCAGTACTTC. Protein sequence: CASSPHPGTKETQYF.

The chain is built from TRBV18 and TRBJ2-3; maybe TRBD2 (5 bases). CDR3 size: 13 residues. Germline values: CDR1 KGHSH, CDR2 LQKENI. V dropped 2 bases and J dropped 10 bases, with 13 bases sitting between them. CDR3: CASSPGEAAAQYF. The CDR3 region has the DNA TGTGCCAGCTCACCAGGGGAAGCGGCTGCGCAGTATTTT.

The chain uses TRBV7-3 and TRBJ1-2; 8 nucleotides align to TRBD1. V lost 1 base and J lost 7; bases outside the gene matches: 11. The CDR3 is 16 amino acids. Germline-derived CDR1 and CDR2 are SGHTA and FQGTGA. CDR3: CASSLMQGALPSGYTF. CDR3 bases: TGTGCCAGCAGCTTAATGCAGGGGGCCTTACCCTCTGGCTACACCTTC. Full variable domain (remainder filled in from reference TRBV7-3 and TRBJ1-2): GAGVSQTPSNKVTEKGKYVELRCDPISGHTALYWYRQSLGQGPEFLIYFQGTGAADDSGLPNDRFFAVRPEGSVSTLKIQRTERGDSAVYLCASSLMQGALPSGYTFGSGTRLTVV.

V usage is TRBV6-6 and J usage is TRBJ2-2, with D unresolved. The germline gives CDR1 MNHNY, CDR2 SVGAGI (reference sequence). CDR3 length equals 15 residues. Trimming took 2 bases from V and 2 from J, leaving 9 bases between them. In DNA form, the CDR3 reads TGTGCCAGCAGTTACCAACAGAGAAACACCGGGGAGCTGTTTTTT. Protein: CASSYQQRNTGELFF.

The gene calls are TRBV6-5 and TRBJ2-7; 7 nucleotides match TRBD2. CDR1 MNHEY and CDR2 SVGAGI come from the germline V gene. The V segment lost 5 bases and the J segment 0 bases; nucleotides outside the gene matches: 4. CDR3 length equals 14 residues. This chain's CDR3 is CASSRLAGSYEQYV. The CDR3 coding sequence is TGTGCCAGCAGTCGACTAGCTGGCTCCTACGAGCAGTACGTC.

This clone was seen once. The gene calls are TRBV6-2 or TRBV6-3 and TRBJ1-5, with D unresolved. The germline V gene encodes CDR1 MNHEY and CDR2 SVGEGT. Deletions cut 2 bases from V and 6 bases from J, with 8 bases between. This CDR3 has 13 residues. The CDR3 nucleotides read TGTGCCAGCAGTTACGGGCAGTTTCAGCCCCAGCATTTT. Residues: CASSYGQFQPQHF.

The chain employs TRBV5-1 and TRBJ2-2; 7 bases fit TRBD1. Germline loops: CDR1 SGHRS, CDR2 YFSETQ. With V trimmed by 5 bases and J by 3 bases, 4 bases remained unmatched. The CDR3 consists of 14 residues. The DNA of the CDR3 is TGCGCCAGCAGGGCAGGGGGTTACACCGGGGAGCTGTTTTTT. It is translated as CASRAGGYTGELFF.

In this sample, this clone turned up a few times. The CDR3: CASSFRAGELFF. In DNA form, the CDR3 reads TGTGCCAGCAGCTTCAGGGCCGGGGAGCTGTTTTTT. This chain links TRBV7-8 with TRBJ2-2, with a weak D call TRBD1 (5 bases). V lost 3 bases to trimming and J lost 6 bases, with 5 bases between them. Germline V gene data show CDR1 as SGHVS and CDR2 as FQNEAQ. The CDR3 spans 12 residues. Full variable domain (missing parts from reference TRBV7-8 and TRBJ2-2): GAGVSQSPRYKVAKRGQDVALRCDPISGHVSLFWYQQALGQGPEFLTYFQNEAQLDKSGLPSDRFFAERPEGSVSTLKIQRTQQEDSAVYLCASSFRAGELFFGEGSRLTVL.